Reported below is one T cell receptor beta chain. The antigen it recognizes is unknown. Base-call qualities are not available, and no considerably larger clone is one nucleotide away. The sample belongs to a study of control samples from healthy donors and cancer patients (dated by TCRdb to the early 2020s). The junction carries 19 bases between V and J, which are trimmed by 6 bases and 5 bases respectively. Inclusive of the bounding cysteine and phenylalanine, the CDR3 is 15 residues long. The DNA shown is the 45-base CDR3, in frame from base 1. The germline V gene specifies SNHLY as CDR1 and FYNNEI as CDR2. The library was obtained by the immunoSEQ multiplex PCR assay. The clones in this table, taken by TCRdb from immuneACCESS, are in-frame only. Not every clone is retained; where verified, under half of the shortfall comes from an unresolved V gene, and the cause of the rest is unknown. Within this sample are 82,000 or so clones, with around 94% of them counted one time only. The ten biggest clones cover roughly 5% of the sample.

The sequencing input was blood. The clonotype comes from a young woman in good health. Recombination connected TRBV2 to TRBJ2-5, and possibly TRBD2, on 6 matching bases. The nucleotides read TGTGCCAGCAGCCTACCGACCGGGGGACGGGAGACCCAGTACTTC. It encodes CASSLPTGGRETQYF.